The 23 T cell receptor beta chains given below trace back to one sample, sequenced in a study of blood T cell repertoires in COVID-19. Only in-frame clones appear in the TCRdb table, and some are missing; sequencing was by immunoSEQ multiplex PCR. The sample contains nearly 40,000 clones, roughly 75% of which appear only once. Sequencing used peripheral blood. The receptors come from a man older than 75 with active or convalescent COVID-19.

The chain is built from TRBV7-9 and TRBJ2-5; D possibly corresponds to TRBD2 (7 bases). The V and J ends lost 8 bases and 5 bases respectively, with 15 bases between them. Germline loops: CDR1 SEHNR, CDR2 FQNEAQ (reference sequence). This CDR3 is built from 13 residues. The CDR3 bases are TGTGCCAGCGGGGGGGCCTCATGGGAGACCCAGTACTTC. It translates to CASGGASWETQYF.

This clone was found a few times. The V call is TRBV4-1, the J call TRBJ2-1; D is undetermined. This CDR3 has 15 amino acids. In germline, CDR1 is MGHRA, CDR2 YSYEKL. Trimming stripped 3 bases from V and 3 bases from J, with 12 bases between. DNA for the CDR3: TGCGCCAGCAGCCAGTATGACTCTCACTACAATGAGCAGTTCTTC. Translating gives CASSQYDSHYNEQFF.

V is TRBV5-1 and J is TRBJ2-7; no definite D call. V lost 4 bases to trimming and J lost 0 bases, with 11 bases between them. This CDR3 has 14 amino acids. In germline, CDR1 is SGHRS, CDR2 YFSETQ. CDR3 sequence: CASSQDPSSYEQYF. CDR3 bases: TGCGCCAGCAGCCAGGATCCGAGCTCCTACGAGCAGTACTTC. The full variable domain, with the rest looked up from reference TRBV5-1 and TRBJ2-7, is KAGVTQTPRYLIKTRGQQVTLSCSPISGHRSVSWYQQTPGQGLQFLFEYFSETQRNKGNFPGRFSGRQFSNSRSEMNVSTLELGDSALYLCASSQDPSSYEQYFGPGTRLTVT.

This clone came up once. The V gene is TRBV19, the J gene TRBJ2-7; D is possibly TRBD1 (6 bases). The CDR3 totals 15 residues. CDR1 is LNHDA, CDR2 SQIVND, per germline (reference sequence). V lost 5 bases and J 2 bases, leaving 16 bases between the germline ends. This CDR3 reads CASSERTASPYEQYF. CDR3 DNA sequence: TGTGCCAGTAGTGAACGGACAGCTAGTCCCTACGAGCAGTACTTC. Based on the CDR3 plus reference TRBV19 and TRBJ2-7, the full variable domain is DGGITQSPKYLFRKEGQNVTLSCEQNLNHDAMYWYRQDPGQGLRLIYYSQIVNDFQKGDIAEGYSVSREKKESFPLTVTSAQKNPTAFYLCASSERTASPYEQYFGPGTRLTVT.

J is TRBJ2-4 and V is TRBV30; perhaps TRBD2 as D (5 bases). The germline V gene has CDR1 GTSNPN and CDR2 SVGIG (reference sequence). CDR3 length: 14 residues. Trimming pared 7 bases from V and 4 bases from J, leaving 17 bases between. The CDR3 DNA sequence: TGTGCCTACCTCGACCGGGGTTCGAAAAACATTCAGTACTTC. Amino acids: CAYLDRGSKNIQYF.

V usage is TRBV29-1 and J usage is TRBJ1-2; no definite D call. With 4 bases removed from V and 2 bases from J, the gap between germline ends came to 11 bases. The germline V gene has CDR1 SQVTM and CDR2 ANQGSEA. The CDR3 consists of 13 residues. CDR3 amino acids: CSVVGQTNYGYTF. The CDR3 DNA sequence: TGCAGCGTTGTAGGCCAGACAAACTATGGCTACACCTTC.

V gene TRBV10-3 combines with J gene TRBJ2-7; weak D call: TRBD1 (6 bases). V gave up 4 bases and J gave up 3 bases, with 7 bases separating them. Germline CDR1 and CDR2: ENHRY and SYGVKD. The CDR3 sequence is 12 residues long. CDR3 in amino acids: CAISGDNYEQYF. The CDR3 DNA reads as TGTGCCATCAGTGGGGACAACTACGAGCAGTACTTC.

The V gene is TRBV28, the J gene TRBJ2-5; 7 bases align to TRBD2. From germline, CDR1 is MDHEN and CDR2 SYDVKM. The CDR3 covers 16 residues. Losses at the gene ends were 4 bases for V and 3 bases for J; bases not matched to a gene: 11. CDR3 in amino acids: CASSSLALGGEETQYF. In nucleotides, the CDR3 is TGTGCCAGCAGTTCCTTAGCGTTGGGGGGGGAAGAGACCCAGTACTTC.

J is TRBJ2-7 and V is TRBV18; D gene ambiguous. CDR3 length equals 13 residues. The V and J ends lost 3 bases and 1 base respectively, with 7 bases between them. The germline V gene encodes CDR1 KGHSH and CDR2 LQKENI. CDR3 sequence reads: CASSPPGSYEQYF. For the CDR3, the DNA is TGTGCCAGCTCACCTCCCGGGTCCTACGAGCAGTACTTC.

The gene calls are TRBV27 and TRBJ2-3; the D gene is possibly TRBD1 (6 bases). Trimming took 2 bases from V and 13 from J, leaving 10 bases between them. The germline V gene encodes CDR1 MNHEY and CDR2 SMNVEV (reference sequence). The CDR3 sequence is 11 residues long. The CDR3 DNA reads TGTGCCAGCAGTTTAAACAGGGTTGAGTATTTT. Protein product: CASSLNRVEYF.

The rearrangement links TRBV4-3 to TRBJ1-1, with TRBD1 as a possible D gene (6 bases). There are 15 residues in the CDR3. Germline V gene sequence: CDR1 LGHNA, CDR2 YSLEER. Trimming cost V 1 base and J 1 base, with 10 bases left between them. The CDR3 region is CASSQVDRRNTEAFF. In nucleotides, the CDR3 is TGCGCCAGCAGCCAAGTCGACAGGAGGAACACTGAAGCTTTCTTT.

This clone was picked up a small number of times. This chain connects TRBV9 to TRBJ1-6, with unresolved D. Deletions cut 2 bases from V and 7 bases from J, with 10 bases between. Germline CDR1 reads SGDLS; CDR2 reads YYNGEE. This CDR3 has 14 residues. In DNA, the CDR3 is TGTGCCAGCAGCGTCAGCACAGAGAATTCACCCCTCCACTTT. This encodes CASSVSTENSPLHF.

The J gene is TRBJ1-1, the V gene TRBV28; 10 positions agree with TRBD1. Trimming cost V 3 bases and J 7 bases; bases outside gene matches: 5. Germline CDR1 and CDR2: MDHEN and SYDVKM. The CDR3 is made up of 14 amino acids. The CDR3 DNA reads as TGTGCCAGCAGTTTCCGGGGACAGGGGATTGAAGCTTTCTTT. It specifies CASSFRGQGIEAFF.

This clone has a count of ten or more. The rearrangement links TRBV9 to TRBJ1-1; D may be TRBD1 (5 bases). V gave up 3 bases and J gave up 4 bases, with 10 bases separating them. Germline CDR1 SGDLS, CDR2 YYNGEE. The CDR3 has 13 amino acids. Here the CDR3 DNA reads TGTGCCAGCAGCGCGGGGGGTCGCACTGAAGCTTTCTTT. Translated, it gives CASSAGGRTEAFF.

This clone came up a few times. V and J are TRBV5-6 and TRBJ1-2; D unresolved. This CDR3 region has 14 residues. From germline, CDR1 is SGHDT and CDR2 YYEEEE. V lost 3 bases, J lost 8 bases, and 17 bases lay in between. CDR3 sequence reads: CASSSRGGLGGYTF. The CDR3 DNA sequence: TGTGCCAGCAGCTCCCGCGGAGGGCTCGGGGGCTACACCTTC.

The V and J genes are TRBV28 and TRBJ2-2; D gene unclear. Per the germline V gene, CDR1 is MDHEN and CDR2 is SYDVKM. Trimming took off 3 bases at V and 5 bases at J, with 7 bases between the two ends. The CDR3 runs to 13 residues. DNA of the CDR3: TGTGCCAGCAGTTTCCCGCGGACCGGGGAGCTGTTTTTT. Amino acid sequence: CASSFPRTGELFF.

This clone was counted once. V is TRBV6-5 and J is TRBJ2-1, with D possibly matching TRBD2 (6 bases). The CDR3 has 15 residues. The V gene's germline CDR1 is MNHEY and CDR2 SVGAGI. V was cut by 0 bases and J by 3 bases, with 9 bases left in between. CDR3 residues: CASSYSSGVYNEQFF. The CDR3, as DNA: TGTGCCAGCAGTTACTCGTCGGGAGTCTACAATGAGCAGTTCTTC.

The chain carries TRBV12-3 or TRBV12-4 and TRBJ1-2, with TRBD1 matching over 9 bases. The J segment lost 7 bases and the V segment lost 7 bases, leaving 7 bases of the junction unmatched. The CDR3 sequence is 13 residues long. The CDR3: CASTDTGGVGYTF. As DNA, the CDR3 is TGTGCCAGCACCGACACAGGGGGCGTTGGCTACACCTTC.

The CDR3 sequence: CASSSNLGRAGARNEQFF. The DNA of the CDR3 is TGTGCCAGCAGTTCAAACCTTGGAAGAGCGGGAGCGAGGAATGAGCAGTTCTTC. The V and J genes are TRBV28 and TRBJ2-1; 8 nucleotides agree with TRBD2. V was clipped by 4 bases and J by 7 bases; unmatched bases: 18. From germline, CDR1 is MDHEN and CDR2 SYDVKM. There are 18 residues in the CDR3.

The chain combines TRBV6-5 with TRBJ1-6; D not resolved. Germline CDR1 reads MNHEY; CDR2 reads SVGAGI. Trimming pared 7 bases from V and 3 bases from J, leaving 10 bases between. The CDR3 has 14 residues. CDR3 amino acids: CASTLSLYNSPLHF. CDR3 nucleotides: TGTGCCAGCACCTTAAGCCTCTATAATTCACCCCTCCACTTT.

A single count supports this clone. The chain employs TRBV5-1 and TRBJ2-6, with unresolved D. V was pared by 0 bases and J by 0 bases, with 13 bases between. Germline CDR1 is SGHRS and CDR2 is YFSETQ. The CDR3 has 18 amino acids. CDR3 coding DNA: TGCGCCAGCAGCTTGGGGTCCTCGCGGCACTCTGGGGCCAACGTCCTGACTTTC. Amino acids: CASSLGSSRHSGANVLTF.

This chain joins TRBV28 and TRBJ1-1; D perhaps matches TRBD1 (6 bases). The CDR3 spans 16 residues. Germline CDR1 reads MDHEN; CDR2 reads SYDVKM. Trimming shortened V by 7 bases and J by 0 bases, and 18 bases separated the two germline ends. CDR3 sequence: CASNTYMTGMNTEAFF. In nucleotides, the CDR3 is TGTGCCAGCAACACATACATGACAGGTATGAACACTGAAGCTTTCTTT. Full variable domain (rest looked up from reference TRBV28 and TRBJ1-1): DVKVTQSSRYLVKRTGEKVFLECVQDMDHENMFWYRQDPGLGLRLIYFSYDVKMKEKGDIPEGYSVSREKKERFSLILESASTNQTSMYLCASNTYMTGMNTEAFFGQGTRLTVV.

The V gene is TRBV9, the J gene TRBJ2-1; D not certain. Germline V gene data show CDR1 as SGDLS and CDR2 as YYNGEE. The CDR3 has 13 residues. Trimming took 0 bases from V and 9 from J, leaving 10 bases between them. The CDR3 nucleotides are TGTGCCAGCAGCGTAGGTAAGCTATCTGAGCAGTTCTTC. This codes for CASSVGKLSEQFF.